This record covers a single T cell receptor beta chain. This sample was taken from a study of OX40 agonist ivuxolimab in advanced cancers. About the study: The patients got ivuxolimab, which is an agonistic anti-OX40 (CD134) antibody. At 0.01 to 10 mg/kg, ivuxolimab was administered intravenously to patients every 2 weeks.

The V gene lost 4 bases and the J gene lost 1 base, with 12 bases spanning the gap. Germline values: CDR1 MNHEY, CDR2 SMNVEV (reference sequence). The CDR3 has 15 amino acids. The method was immunoSEQ multiplex PCR; TCRdb's version includes in-frame clones alone and lacks a portion of them. Among some 61,000 clones listed, approximately 90% were seen once. The V call is TRBV27, the J call TRBJ2-3, with D possibly TRBD1 on 5 matching bases. This receptor was obtained from an adult with an advanced solid tumor such as melanoma, head and neck, liver or kidney cancer. Sequencing used CD4+ or CD8+ T cells sorted from blood, obtained in a trial of the OX40 agonist ivuxolimab. The CDR3 DNA follows: TGTGCCAGCAGTTCGGCAGGGAAGGGCACAGATACGCAGTATTTT. Amino acids: CASSSAGKGTDTQYF.